The clone carrying this T cell receptor (beta chain) was counted between two and nine times. Its antigen is currently unknown. TCRdb fed the 5' RACE reads into MiXCR, producing one record per CDR3 protein. The data contain just under 550,000 distinct CDR3 sequences, 12% of them singletons. These data belong to a study of CD8 T cells in ankylosing spondylitis. General study results and limits: Reportedly, significant enrichment of disease-linked clones occurred in matched ankylosing spondylitis synovial fluid. Several highly homologous variants made up a TCR beta motif that seemed to typify ankylosing spondylitis blood.

CDR1 is MDHEN and CDR2 is SYDVKM in the germline V gene. The CDR3 is 14 amino acids. Trimming stripped 4 bases from V and 9 bases from J, with 18 bases between. The gene calls are TRBV28 and TRBJ2-5; D may be TRBD2 (6 bases). Sequenced: blood, either unsorted or a sorted T cell fraction (not recorded which). This TCR was recovered from a male donor with ankylosing spondylitis. CDR3 sequence (DNA): TGTGCCAGCAGTTCGGGAGAGCCCGGTATTTCCCAGTACTTC. This codes for CASSSGEPGISQYF.